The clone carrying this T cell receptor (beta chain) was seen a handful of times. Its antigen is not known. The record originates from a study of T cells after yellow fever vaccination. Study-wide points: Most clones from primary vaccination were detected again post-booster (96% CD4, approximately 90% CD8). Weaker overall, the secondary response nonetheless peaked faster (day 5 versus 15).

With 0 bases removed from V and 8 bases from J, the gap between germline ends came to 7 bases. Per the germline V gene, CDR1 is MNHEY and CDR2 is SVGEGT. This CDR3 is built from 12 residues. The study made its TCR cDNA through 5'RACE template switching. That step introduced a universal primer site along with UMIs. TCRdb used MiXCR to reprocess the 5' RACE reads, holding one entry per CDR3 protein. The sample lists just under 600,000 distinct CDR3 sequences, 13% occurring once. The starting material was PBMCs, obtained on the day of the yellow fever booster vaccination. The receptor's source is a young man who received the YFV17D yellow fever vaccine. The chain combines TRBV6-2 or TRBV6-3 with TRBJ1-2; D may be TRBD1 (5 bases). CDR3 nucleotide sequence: TGTGCCAGCAGTTACTCCGAGGGGGGCTACACCTTC. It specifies CASSYSEGGYTF.